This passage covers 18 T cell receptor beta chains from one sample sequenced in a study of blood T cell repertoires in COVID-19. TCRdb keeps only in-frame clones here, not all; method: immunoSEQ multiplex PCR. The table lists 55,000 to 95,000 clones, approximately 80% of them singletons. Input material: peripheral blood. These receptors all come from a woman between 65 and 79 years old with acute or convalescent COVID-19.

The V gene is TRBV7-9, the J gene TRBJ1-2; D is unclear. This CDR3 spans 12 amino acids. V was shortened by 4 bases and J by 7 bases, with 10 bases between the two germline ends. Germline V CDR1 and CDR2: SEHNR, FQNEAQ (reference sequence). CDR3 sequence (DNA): TGTGCCAGCAGCTCGGGTGTTACTGGCTACACCTTC. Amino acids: CASSSGVTGYTF.

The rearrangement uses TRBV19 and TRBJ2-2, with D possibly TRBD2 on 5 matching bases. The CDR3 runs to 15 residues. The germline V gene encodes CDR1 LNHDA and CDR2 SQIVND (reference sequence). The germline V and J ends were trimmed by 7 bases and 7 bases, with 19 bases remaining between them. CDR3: CASTGVLARVGELFF. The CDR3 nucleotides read TGTGCCAGTACCGGGGTGTTAGCAAGGGTCGGGGAGCTGTTTTTT.

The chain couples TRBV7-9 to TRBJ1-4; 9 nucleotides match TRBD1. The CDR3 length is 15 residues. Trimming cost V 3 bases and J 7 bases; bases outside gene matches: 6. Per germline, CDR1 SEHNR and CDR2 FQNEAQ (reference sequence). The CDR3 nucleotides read TGTGCCAGCAGCTTCCCTACAGGGGGCCGTGAAAAACTGTTTTTT. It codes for CASSFPTGGREKLFF.

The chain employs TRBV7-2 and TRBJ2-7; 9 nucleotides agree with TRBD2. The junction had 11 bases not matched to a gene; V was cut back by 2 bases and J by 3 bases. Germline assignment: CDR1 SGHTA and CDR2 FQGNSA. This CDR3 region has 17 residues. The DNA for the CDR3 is TGTGCCAGCAGCTTATACCTCCTGACTAGCGGTTACTACGAGCAGTACTTC. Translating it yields CASSLYLLTSGYYEQYF.

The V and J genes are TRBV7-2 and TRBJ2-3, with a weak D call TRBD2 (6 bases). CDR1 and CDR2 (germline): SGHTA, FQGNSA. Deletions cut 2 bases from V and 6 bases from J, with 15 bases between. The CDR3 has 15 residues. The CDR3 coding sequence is TGTGCCAGCAGCTTATATGCTGGGGGGAGGGATACGCAGTATTTT. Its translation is CASSLYAGGRDTQYF.

In DNA, the CDR3 is TGTGCCAGCTCACCGGGACTAGATTACAATGAGCAGTTCTTC. Translating gives CASSPGLDYNEQFF. The V and J genes are TRBV18 and TRBJ2-1; 8 bases align to TRBD2. This CDR3 is 14 amino acids long. Trimming removed 3 bases from V and 4 bases from J; junction bases left unmatched: 2. Germline V CDR1 and CDR2: KGHSH, LQKENI.

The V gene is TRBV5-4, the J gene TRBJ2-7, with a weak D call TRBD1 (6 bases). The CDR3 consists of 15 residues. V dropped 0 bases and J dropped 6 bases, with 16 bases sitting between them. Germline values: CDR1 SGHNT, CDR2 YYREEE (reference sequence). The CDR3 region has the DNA TGTGCCAGCAGCTTGGAAGCGACAGGTAGTATCGAGCAGTACTTC. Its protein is CASSLEATGSIEQYF. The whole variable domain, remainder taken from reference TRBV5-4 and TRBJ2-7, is ETGVTQSPTHLIKTRGQQVTLRCSSQSGHNTVSWYQQALGQGPQFIFQYYREEENGRGNFPPRFSGLQFPNYSSELNVNALELDDSALYLCASSLEATGSIEQYFGPGTRLTVT.

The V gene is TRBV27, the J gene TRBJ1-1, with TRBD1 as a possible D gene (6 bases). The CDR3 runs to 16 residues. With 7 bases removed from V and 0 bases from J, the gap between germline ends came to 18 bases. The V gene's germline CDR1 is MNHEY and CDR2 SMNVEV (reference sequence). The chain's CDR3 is CASTQLSGTMNTEAFF. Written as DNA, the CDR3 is TGTGCCAGCACCCAACTCTCCGGGACAATGAACACTGAAGCTTTCTTT.

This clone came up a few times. The CDR3 here is CASSLTGMNTEAFF. CDR3 DNA sequence: TGTGCCAGCTCACTAACGGGGATGAACACTGAAGCTTTCTTT. The chain employs TRBV18 and TRBJ1-1; D is ambiguous. The CDR3 covers 14 residues. Trimming removed 4 bases at V and 0 bases at J, with 9 bases between. CDR1 KGHSH and CDR2 LQKENI come from the germline V gene.

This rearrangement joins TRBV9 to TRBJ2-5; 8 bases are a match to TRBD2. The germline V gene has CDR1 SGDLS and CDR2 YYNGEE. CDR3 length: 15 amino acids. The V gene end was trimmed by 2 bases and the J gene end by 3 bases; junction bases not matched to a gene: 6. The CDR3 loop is CASSVGGGLEETQYF. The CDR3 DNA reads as TGTGCCAGCAGCGTCGGGGGGGGGCTGGAAGAGACCCAGTACTTC.

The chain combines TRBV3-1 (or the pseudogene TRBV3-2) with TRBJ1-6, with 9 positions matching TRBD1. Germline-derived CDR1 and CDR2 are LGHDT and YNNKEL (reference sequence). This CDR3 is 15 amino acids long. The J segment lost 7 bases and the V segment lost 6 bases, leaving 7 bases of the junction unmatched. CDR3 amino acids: CASRRPGQGNSPLHF. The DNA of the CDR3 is TGTGCCAGCAGACGCCCCGGACAGGGGAATTCACCCCTCCACTTT.

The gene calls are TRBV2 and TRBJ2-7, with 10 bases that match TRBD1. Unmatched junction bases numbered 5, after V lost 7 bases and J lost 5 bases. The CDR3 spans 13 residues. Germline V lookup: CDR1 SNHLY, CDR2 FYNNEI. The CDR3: CASTGQGVNEQYF. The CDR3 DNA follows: TGTGCCAGCACAGGACAGGGGGTTAACGAGCAGTACTTC.

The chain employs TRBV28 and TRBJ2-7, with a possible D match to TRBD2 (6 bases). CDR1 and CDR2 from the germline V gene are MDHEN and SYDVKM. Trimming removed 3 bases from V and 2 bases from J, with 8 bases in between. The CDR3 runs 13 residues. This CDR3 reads CASSLGGPYEQYF. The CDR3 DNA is TGTGCCAGCAGTTTGGGGGGACCCTACGAGCAGTACTTC.

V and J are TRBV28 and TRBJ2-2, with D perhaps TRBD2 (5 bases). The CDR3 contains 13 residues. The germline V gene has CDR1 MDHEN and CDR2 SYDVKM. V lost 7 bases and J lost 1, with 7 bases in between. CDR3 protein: CASMGRNTGELFF. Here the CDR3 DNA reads TGTGCCAGCATGGGGAGGAACACCGGGGAGCTGTTTTTT.

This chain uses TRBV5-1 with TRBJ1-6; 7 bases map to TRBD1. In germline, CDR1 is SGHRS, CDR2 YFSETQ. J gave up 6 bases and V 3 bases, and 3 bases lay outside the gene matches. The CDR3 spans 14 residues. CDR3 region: CASSSTGTNSPLHF. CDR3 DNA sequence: TGCGCCAGCAGCTCGACAGGGACTAATTCACCCCTCCACTTT. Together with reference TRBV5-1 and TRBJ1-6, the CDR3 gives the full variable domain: KAGVTQTPRYLIKTRGQQVTLSCSPISGHRSVSWYQQTPGQGLQFLFEYFSETQRNKGNFPGRFSGRQFSNSRSEMNVSTLELGDSALYLCASSSTGTNSPLHFGNGTRLTVT.

CDR3 residues: CASSPGTSGYEQYF. The CDR3, as DNA: TGTGCCAGCTCACCAGGGACTAGCGGATACGAGCAGTACTTC. V gene TRBV18 combines with J gene TRBJ2-7; 11 bases fit TRBD2. Germline values: CDR1 KGHSH, CDR2 LQKENI. The CDR3 extends over 14 amino acids. The trim removed 2 bases at V and 4 bases at J, leaving 1 base unmatched.

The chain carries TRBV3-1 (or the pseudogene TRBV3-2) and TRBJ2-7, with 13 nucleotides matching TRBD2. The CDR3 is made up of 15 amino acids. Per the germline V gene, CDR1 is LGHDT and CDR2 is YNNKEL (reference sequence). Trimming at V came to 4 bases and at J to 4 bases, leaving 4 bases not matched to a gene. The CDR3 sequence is CASSPRTSGSYEQYF. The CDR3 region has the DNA TGTGCCAGCAGCCCTCGGACTAGCGGGAGTTACGAGCAGTACTTC.

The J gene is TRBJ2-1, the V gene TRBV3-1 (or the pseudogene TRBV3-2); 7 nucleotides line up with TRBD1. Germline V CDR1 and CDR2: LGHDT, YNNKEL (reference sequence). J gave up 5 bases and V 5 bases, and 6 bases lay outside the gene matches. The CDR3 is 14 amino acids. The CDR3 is CASSYRDRDNEQFF. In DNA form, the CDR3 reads TGTGCCAGCAGCTACCGGGACAGAGACAATGAGCAGTTCTTC.